This TCR beta chain was found in a study of shared clonotypes between healthy human individuals. Study donors comprised healthy, HIV-negative adults devoid of recent acute infection or vaccination. Around 91 million PBMCs were counted before genomic DNA extraction. With ten immunoSEQ deep assay plates, unsorted PBMC DNA underwent sequencing. Clones were sequenced by immunoSEQ multiplex PCR, and TCRdb holds only the in-frame ones, with some missing. Of 550,000 to 600,000 clones in the sample, around 77% were seen once. Sequencing was done on a sample of PBMCs. The receptor comes from a middle-aged woman in good health. Some clones in this sample may be carry-over from other donors' samples.

For the CDR3, the DNA is TGTGCCAGCACTTATACGCTGGGGGACACTGAAGCTTTCTTT. Translating gives CASTYTLGDTEAFF. The chain carries TRBV6-5 and TRBJ1-1, with D maybe TRBD1 (5 bases). Between the trimmed V and J ends, which lost 7 bases and 3 bases, there was a span of 15 bases. Germline V gene sequence: CDR1 MNHEY, CDR2 SVGAGI. There are 14 residues in the CDR3.